One sample yielded the 23 T cell receptor beta chains listed below, sequenced in a study of blood T cells in healthy people across ages. For the second PCR, which ran for roughly 6 to 11 cycles, a sample-barcoded 5' primer and a J-beta primer mix were used. MiXCR was run by TCRdb on the 5' RACE reads, yielding one entry per CDR3 protein. This table has some 760,000 distinct CDR3 sequences, about 25% appearing once. These sequences were also reported in another study, on T cells of mothers and their children.

Sequences were obtained from blood. Receptor source: a boy aged 10-17 years in good health.

This chain joins TRBV29-1 and TRBJ2-1, with 10 bases aligning to TRBD1. Germline-derived CDR1 and CDR2 are SQVTM and ANQGSEA. V shed 6 bases, J shed 6 bases, and the junction held 5 bases outside the gene matches. This CDR3 spans 13 amino acids. CDR3 DNA: TGCAGCGTGTATGGGACAGGGGTCAATGAGCAGTTCTTC. Encoded protein: CSVYGTGVNEQFF.

The chain is built from TRBV4-1 and TRBJ2-7; TRBD1 matches at 9 bases. Trimming took 0 bases from V and 2 from J; bases not matched to a gene: 5. The CDR3 extends over 16 amino acids. The germline V gene encodes CDR1 MGHRA and CDR2 YSYEKL. The CDR3 DNA is TGCGCCAGCAGCCAAGAGCCCCGGACAGGGGCCTACGAGCAGTACTTC. Its protein product is CASSQEPRTGAYEQYF.

This sequence joins TRBV2 and TRBJ2-5, with D perhaps given as TRBD1 or TRBD2 (5 bases each). TRBJ2-1 matches the DNA end more closely, so the J call is doubtful. The V gene's germline CDR1 is SNHLY and CDR2 FYNNEI. The CDR3 has 14 amino acids. The chain's CDR3 is CASSGSGLGNEQFF. CDR3 nucleotide sequence: TGTGCCAGCAGTGGTTCGGGGCTGGGCAATGAGCAGTTCTTC.

This clonotype was seen a few times. V and J are TRBV25-1 and TRBJ2-5; D might be TRBD2 (5 bases). This CDR3 is built from 13 residues. Trimming cost V 6 bases and J 4 bases, with 12 bases left between them. Germline V gene lookup returns CDR1 MGHDK and CDR2 SYGVNS. DNA for the CDR3: TGTGCCAGCAGCACGTCGGGGAGAGAGACCCAGTACTTC. Translated: CASSTSGRETQYF.

This clonotype was picked up a small number of times. The chain is built from TRBV9 and TRBJ2-3, with D unresolved. The V gene lost 0 bases and the J gene lost 2 bases, with 7 bases spanning the gap. This CDR3 is built from 14 residues. Germline V lookup: CDR1 SGDLS, CDR2 YYNGEE. The CDR3 here is CASSVGGDTDTQYF. CDR3 DNA sequence: TGTGCCAGCAGCGTAGGAGGCGACACAGATACGCAGTATTTT.

This clonotype was counted between two and nine times. The chain carries TRBV7-2 and TRBJ2-5; possibly TRBD2 for D (5 bases). This CDR3 region has 16 residues. Germline CDR1 reads SGHTA; CDR2 reads FQGNSA. Trimming took 2 bases from V and 2 from J, leaving 15 bases between them. The CDR3 DNA reads as TGTGCCAGCAGCTTATTCATAACTAGTATACAAGAGACCCAGTACTTC. Amino acid sequence: CASSLFITSIQETQYF.

A single count supports this clonotype. The chain carries TRBV13 and TRBJ1-1, with 7 bases fitting TRBD1. The CDR3 is 14 amino acids. Germline loops: CDR1 PRHDT, CDR2 FYEKMQ (reference sequence). Trimming cost V 0 bases and J 8 bases; bases outside gene matches: 6. For the CDR3, the DNA is TGTGCCAGCAGCTTAGGGTCCCCGGGACAGGAAGCTTTCTTT. Amino acid sequence: CASSLGSPGQEAFF. Based on the CDR3 plus reference TRBV13 and TRBJ1-1, the full variable domain is AAGVIQSPRHLIKEKRETATLKCYPIPRHDTVYWYQQGPGQDPQFLISFYEKMQSDKGSIPDRFSAQQFSDYHSELNMSSLELGDSALYFCASSLGSPGQEAFFGQGTRLTVV.

The rearrangement joins TRBV20-1 to TRBJ1-2; D ambiguous. The germline gives CDR1 DFQATT, CDR2 SNEGSKA (reference sequence). Trimming shortened V by 6 bases and J by 4 bases, and 12 bases separated the two germline ends. The CDR3 is made up of 12 amino acids. This chain's CDR3 is CSASEGSYGYTF. The DNA of the CDR3 is TGCAGTGCCTCAGAAGGGTCCTATGGCTACACCTTC.

The chain uses TRBV2 and TRBJ2-5; 7 bases agree with TRBD2. The CDR3 has 11 residues. V shed 3 bases and J 13 bases; nucleotides not matched to a gene: 5. Germline V gene sequence: CDR1 SNHLY, CDR2 FYNNEI. The CDR3 spells CASSDVGGTYF. CDR3 coding DNA: TGTGCCAGCAGTGATGTGGGAGGGACGTACTTC. The full variable domain, in which reference TRBV2 and TRBJ2-5 provide the parts outside the CDR3, is EPEVTQTPSHQVTQMGQEVILRCVPISNHLYFYWYRQILGQKVEFLVSFYNNEISEKSEIFDDQFSVERPDGSNFTLKIRSTKLEDSAMYFCASSDVGGTYFGPGTRLLVL.

V usage is TRBV3-1 and J usage is TRBJ2-1, with D tentatively TRBD2 (7 bases). The germline CDR1 and CDR2 sequences are LGHDT and YNNKEL (reference sequence). The CDR3 is 17 amino acids. The ends were cut back, 1 base at V and 4 bases at J, with 17 bases in the middle. CDR3 sequence (DNA): TGTGCCAGCAGCCAAGTCTTGGGGGGGCTCTCTTACAATGAGCAGTTCTTC. The encoded protein is CASSQVLGGLSYNEQFF.

The chain combines TRBV2 with TRBJ2-2; TRBD1 might be the D (6 bases). The CDR3 contains 15 residues. Germline CDR1 reads SNHLY; CDR2 reads FYNNEI. Trimming left V 4 bases short and J 6 bases short, with 15 bases between. Here the CDR3 DNA reads TGTGCCAGCAGTGGCAGGGGTTCGATTGCCGGGGAGCTGTTTTTT. It codes for CASSGRGSIAGELFF.

The gene calls are TRBV11-2 and TRBJ2-2; D remains unclear. The CDR3 extends over 16 amino acids. Trimming removed 5 bases from V and 7 bases from J, with 20 bases in between. CDR1 is SGHAT and CDR2 is FQNNGV in the germline V gene. CDR3 protein: CASSISPSGVGGELFF. Here the CDR3 DNA reads TGTGCCAGCAGCATTAGCCCTAGTGGGGTCGGCGGGGAGCTGTTTTTT.

In this sample, this clonotype turned up a few times. V is TRBV3-1 and J is TRBJ2-7; 7 nucleotides agree with TRBD2. Per germline, CDR1 LGHDT and CDR2 YNNKEL (reference sequence). The CDR3 spans 16 residues. V gave up 1 base and J gave up 3 bases; unmatched junction bases: 9. The CDR3 reads CASSQVLREPLYEQYF. The CDR3 DNA reads TGTGCCAGCAGCCAAGTGCTGCGGGAGCCCCTCTACGAGCAGTACTTC.

This clonotype was seen more than once but under ten times. V is TRBV5-5 and J is TRBJ2-1, with D tentatively TRBD1 (6 bases). The CDR3 sequence is 12 residues long. The germline V gene has CDR1 SGHKS and CDR2 YYEKEE (reference sequence). Trimming stripped 2 bases from V and 10 bases from J, with 10 bases between. The CDR3 here is CASSLPGTEQFF. In DNA form, the CDR3 reads TGTGCCAGCAGCTTACCCGGGACAGAGCAGTTCTTC.

The chain links TRBV7-8 to TRBJ1-2; D perhaps matches TRBD1 (5 bases). Trimming took 2 bases from V and 7 from J, leaving 17 bases between them. The CDR3 is 15 residues long. The germline gives CDR1 SGHVS, CDR2 FQNEAQ. This CDR3 reads CASSLNTMGVRGYTF. As DNA, the CDR3 is TGTGCCAGCAGCTTAAACACCATGGGGGTGCGTGGCTACACCTTC.

This clonotype was counted between two and nine times. The genes are TRBV5-5 and TRBJ2-3; 9 positions match TRBD2. The CDR3 contains 15 residues. The germline V gene has CDR1 SGHKS and CDR2 YYEKEE (reference sequence). The V segment lost 7 bases and the J segment 2 bases; nucleotides outside the gene matches: 8. The CDR3 DNA sequence: TGTGCCAGCTGCCCGAGGACTAGCGCCACAGATACGCAGTATTTT. Translation: CASCPRTSATDTQYF.

This clonotype was detected a few times. The V call is TRBV6-1, the J call TRBJ1-3; D perhaps matches TRBD1 (5 bases). V was pared by 6 bases and J by 2 bases, with 17 bases between. The CDR3 has 16 residues. CDR1 MNHNS and CDR2 SASEGT come from the germline V gene. CDR3 sequence reads: CASSPGGGYTGNTIYF. The CDR3 coding sequence is TGTGCCAGCAGCCCCGGGGGGGGGTACACTGGAAACACCATATATTTT.

This chain uses TRBV20-1 with TRBJ2-7; D remains unclear. The germline V and J ends were trimmed by 1 base and 5 bases, with 18 bases remaining between them. Germline-derived CDR1 and CDR2 are DFQATT and SNEGSKA (reference sequence). This CDR3 spans 15 amino acids. Written as DNA, the CDR3 is TGCAGTGCTAGAGGTTTAGGCAGCTCAGTGGACGAGCAGTACTTC. It codes for CSARGLGSSVDEQYF.

The sample holds a few counts of this clonotype. The chain combines TRBV29-1 with TRBJ2-3; tentatively, D is TRBD1 (5 bases). Deletions cut 6 bases from V and 0 bases from J, with 25 bases between. Germline CDR1 and CDR2: SQVTM and ANQGSEA. CDR3 length: 18 residues. CDR3 coding DNA: TGCAGCGTCACCAACGGGCCGGTAGCAGGGTACAGCACAGATACGCAGTATTTT. Its translation is CSVTNGPVAGYSTDTQYF.

The gene calls are TRBV5-1 and TRBJ2-2, with D possibly TRBD1 on 6 matching bases. CDR3 length equals 14 residues. Germline V CDR1 and CDR2: SGHRS, YFSETQ. Deletions cut 4 bases from V and 3 bases from J, with 10 bases between. In nucleotides, the CDR3 is TGCGCCAGCAGCCAACAGGGCCACACCGGGGAGCTGTTTTTT. Its translation: CASSQQGHTGELFF.

There are a few counts of this clonotype. The CDR3 spells CASRKTSGGPQETQYF. As DNA, the CDR3 is TGTGCCAGCAGAAAGACTAGCGGAGGCCCCCAAGAGACCCAGTACTTC. The chain carries TRBV6-6 and TRBJ2-5; 9 nucleotides align to TRBD2. Looked up from germline, CDR1 is MNHNY and CDR2 is SVGAGI (reference sequence). V gave up 6 bases and J gave up 1 base; unmatched junction bases: 9. This CDR3 spans 16 amino acids.

The gene calls are TRBV11-3 and TRBJ2-1, with D tentatively TRBD2 (6 bases). The CDR3 has 13 residues. CDR1 SGHNT and CDR2 YENEEA come from the germline V gene. With 2 bases removed from V and 8 bases from J, the gap between germline ends came to 10 bases. The CDR3 sequence is CASSLSSAHEQFF. DNA for the CDR3: TGTGCCAGCAGCTTATCTAGCGCCCATGAGCAGTTCTTC.

The V and J genes are TRBV19 and TRBJ2-1; 7 bases agree with TRBD1. The CDR3 contains 14 residues. J lost 8 bases, V lost 7 bases, and 11 bases had no gene match. Germline V gives CDR1 LNHDA, CDR2 SQIVND (reference sequence). The CDR3 spells CASKERGRGDEQFF. CDR3 in DNA: TGTGCCAGTAAGGAGAGGGGGCGAGGGGATGAGCAGTTCTTC.